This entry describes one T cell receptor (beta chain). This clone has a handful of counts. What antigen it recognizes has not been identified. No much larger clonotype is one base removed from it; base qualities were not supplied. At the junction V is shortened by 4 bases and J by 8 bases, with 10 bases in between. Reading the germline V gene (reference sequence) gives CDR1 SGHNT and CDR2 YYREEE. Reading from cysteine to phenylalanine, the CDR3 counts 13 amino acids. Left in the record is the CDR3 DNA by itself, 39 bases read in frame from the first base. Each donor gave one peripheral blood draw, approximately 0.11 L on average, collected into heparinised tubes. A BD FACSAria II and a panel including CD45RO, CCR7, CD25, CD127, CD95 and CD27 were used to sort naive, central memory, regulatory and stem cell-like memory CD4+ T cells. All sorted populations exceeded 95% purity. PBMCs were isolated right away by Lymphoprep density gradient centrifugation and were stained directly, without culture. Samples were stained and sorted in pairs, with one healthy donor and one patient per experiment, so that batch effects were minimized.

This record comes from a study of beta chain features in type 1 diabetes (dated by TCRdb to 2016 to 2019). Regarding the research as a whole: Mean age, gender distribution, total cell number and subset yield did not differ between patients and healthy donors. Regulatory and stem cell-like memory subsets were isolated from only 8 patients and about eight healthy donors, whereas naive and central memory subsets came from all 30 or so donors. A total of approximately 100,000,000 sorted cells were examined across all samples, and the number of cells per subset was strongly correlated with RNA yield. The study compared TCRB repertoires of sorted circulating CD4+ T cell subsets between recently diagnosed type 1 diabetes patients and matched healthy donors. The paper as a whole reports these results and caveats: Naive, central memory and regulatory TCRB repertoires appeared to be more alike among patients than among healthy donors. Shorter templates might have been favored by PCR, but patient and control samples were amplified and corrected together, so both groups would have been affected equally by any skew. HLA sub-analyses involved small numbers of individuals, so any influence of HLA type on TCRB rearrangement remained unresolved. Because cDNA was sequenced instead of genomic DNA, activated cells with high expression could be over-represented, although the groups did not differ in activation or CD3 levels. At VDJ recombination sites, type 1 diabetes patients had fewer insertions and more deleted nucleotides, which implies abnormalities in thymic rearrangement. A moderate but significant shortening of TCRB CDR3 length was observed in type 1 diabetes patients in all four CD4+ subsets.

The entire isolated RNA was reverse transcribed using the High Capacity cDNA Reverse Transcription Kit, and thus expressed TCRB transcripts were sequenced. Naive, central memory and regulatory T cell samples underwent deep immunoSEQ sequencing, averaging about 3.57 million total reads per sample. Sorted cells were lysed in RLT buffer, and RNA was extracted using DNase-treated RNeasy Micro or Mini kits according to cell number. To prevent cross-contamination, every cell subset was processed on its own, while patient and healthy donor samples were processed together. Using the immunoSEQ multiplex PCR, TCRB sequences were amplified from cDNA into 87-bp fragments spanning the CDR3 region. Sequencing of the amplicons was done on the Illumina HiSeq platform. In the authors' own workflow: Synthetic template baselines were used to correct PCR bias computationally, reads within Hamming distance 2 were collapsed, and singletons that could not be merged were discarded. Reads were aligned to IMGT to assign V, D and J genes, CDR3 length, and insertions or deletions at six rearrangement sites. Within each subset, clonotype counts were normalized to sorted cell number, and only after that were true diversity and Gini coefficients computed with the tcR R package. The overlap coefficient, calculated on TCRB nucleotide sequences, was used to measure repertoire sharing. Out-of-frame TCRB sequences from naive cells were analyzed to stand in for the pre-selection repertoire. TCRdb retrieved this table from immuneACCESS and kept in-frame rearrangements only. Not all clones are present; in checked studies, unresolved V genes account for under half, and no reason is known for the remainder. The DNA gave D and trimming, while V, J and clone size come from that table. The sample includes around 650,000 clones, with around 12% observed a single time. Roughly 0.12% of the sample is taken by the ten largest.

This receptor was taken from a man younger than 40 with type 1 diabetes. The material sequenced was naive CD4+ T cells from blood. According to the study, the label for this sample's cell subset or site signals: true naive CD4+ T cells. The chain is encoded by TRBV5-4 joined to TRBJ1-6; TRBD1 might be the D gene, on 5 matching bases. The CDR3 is CASSRGSDSPLHF. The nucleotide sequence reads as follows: TGTGCCAGCAGCCGGGGCTCGGATTCACCCCTCCACTTT.